One sample yielded the 4 T cell receptor beta chains listed below, sequenced in a study of early T cells in non-severe SARS-CoV-2 infection (dated by TCRdb to the early 2020s). The library was made by 5' RACE. This sample was sequenced with a NextSeq 500. TCRdb applied fastp at Q25 and MiXCR to the public reads, then kept only in-frame beta chains. Rows with one shared CDR3 protein collapse into an entry with the most common genes and DNA. The sample includes more than 75,000 distinct CDR3 sequences, with approximately 13% observed a single time. Together, the top ten hold 6% of the sample. The sequenced sample was whole blood. The origin of the receptors is an adult who was a healthcare worker with PCR-confirmed SARS-CoV-2 infection or an uninfected control (not recorded which).

V is TRBV10-1 and J is TRBJ2-2, with TRBD2 matching over 7 bases. Germline lookup yields CDR1 WNHNN and CDR2 SYGVQD (reference sequence). This CDR3 is built from 16 residues. Germline trimming cut 0 bases from V and 4 bases from J; bases unmatched to any gene: 5. As DNA, the CDR3 is TGCGCCAGCAGTGAGTCCCCAATAGCGGGCACCGGGGAGCTGTTTTTT. Translated: CASSESPIAGTGELFF.

This clonotype was seen a few times. CDR3 sequence (DNA): TGTGCCAGCTCGCTGACTTCTTCCGGGTCCTACAATGAGCAGTTCTTC. Its protein product is CASSLTSSGSYNEQFF. This sequence joins TRBV18 and TRBJ2-1; D not resolved. Trimming removed 6 bases from V and 1 base from J, with 16 bases in between. In germline, CDR1 is KGHSH, CDR2 LQKENI. There are 16 residues in the CDR3. The full variable domain, completed using reference TRBV18 and TRBJ2-1, is NAGVMQNPRHLVRRRGQEARLRCSPMKGHSHVYWYRQLPEEGLKFMVYLQKENIIDESGMPKERFSAEFPKEGPSILRIQQVVRGDSAAYFCASSLTSSGSYNEQFFGPGTRLTVL.

V usage is TRBV3-1 and J usage is TRBJ1-1; 8 nucleotides agree with TRBD1. Germline loops: CDR1 LGHDT, CDR2 YNNKEL (reference sequence). With 1 base clipped from V and 1 base from J, the junction kept 2 bases outside the gene matches. CDR3 length: 15 residues. For the CDR3, the DNA is TGTGCCAGCAGCCAAGGAGGGACAGGGAACACTGAAGCTTTCTTT. This codes for CASSQGGTGNTEAFF.

At least ten counts were recorded for this clonotype. The chain joins TRBV7-2 to TRBJ1-4; TRBD1 agrees at 10 bases. V trimming: 6 bases; J trimming: 6 bases; junction bases outside the gene matches: 4. The germline CDR1 and CDR2 sequences are SGHTA and FQGNSA. CDR3 length: 14 amino acids. CDR3 residues: CASRRDRGDEKLFF. The DNA of the CDR3 is TGTGCCAGCAGACGGGACAGGGGCGATGAAAAACTGTTTTTT.